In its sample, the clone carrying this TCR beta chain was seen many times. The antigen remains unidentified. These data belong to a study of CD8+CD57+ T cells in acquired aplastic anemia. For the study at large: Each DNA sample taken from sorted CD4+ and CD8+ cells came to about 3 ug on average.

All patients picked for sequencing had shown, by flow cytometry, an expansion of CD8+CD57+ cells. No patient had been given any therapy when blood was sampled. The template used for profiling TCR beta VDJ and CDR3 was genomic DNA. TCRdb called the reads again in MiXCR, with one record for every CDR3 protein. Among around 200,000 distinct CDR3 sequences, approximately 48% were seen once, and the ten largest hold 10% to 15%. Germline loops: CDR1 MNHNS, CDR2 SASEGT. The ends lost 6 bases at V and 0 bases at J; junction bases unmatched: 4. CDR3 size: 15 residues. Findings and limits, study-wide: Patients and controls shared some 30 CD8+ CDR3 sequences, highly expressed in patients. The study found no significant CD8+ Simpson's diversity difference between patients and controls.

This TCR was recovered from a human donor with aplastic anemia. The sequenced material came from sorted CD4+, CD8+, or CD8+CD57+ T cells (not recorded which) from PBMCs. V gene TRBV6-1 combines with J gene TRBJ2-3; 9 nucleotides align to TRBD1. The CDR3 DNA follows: TGTGCCAGCAGCAACAGGGGGCGAAGCACAGATACGCAGTATTTT. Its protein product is CASSNRGRSTDTQYF.